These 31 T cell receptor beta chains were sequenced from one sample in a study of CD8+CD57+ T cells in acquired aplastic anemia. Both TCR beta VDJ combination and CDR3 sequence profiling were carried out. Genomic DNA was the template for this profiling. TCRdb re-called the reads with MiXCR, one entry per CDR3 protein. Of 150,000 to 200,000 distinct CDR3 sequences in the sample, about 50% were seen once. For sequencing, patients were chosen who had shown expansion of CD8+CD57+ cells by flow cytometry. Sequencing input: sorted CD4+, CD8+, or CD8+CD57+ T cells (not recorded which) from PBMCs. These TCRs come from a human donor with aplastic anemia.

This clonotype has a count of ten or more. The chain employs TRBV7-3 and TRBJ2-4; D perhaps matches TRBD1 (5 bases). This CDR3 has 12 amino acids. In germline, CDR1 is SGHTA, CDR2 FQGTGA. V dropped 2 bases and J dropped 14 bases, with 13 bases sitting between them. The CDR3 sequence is CASSLPGHGEYF. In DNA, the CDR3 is TGTGCCAGCAGCTTACCAGGACACGGTGAGTACTTC.

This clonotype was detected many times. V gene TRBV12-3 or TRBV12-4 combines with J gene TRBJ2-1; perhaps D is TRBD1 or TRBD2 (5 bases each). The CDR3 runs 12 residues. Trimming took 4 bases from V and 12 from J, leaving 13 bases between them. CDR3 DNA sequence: TGTGCCAGCAGTTCCACCGGGACGCTGCAGTTCTTC. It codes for CASSSTGTLQFF.

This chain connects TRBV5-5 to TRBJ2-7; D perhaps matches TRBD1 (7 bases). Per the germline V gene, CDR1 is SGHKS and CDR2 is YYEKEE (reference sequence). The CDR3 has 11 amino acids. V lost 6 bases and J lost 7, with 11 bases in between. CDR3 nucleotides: TGTGCCAGCAACAGGGGAGGAGAGCAGTACTTC. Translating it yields CASNRGGEQYF.

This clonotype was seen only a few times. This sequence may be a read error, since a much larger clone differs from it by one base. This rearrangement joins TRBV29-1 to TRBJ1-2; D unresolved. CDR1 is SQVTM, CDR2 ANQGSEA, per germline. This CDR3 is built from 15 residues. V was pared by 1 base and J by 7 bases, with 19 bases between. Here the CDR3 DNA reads TGCAGCGTTGAAGGTCACCTTGGTCGGTTCTGTGGCTACACCTTC. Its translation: CSVEGHLGRFCGYTF.

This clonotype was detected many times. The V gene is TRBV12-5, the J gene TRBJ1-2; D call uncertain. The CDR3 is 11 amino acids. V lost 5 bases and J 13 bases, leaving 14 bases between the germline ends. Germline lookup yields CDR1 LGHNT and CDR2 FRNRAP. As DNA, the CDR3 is TGTGCTAGTGGTCGAACAGCCTCGTCCACCTTC. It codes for CASGRTASSTF.

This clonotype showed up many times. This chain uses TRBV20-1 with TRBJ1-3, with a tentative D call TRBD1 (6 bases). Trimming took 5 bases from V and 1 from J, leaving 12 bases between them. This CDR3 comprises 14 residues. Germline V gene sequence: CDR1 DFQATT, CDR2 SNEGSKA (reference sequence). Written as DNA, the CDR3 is TGCAGTGCTTCTTTTACAGGGTCTGGAAACACCATATATTTT. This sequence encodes CSASFTGSGNTIYF.

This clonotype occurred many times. The DNA of the CDR3 is TGTGCCAGCCACGGTGGGGCCGTTAGGGGAAACACCATATATTTT. Its translation: CASHGGAVRGNTIYF. The V call is TRBV7-8, the J call TRBJ1-3; the D gene is possibly TRBD1 (5 bases). Germline CDR1 reads SGHVS; CDR2 reads FQNEAQ. V lost 8 bases to trimming and J lost 4 bases, with 18 bases between them. The CDR3 contains 15 residues.

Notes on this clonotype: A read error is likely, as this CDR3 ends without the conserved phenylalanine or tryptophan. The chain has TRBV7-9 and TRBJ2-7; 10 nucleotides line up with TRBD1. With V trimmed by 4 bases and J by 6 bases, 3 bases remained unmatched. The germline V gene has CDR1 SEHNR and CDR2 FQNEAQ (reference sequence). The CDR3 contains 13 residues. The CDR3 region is CASSSGTGVEQYS. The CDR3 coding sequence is TGTGCCAGCAGCTCCGGGACAGGGGTCGAGCAGTACTCC.

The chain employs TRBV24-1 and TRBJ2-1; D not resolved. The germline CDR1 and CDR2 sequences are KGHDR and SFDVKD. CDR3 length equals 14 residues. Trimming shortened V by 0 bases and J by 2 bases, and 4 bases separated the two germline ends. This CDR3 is CATSDLNTYNEQFF. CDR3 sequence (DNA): TGTGCCACCAGTGATTTGAACACCTACAATGAGCAGTTCTTC.

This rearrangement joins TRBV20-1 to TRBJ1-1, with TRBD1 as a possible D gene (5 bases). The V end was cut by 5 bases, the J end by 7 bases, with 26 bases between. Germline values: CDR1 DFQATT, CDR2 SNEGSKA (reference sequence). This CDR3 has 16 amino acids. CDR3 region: CSALEREMGTTLEAFF. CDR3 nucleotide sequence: TGCAGTGCTCTAGAGAGGGAGATGGGGACCACCCTTGAAGCTTTCTTT.

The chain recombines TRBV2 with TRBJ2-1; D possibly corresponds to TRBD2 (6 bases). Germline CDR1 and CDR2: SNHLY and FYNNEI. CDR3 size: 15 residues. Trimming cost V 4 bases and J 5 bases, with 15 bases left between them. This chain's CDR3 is CASSGLVAANNEQFF. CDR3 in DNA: TGTGCCAGCAGTGGGTTGGTAGCGGCGAACAATGAGCAGTTCTTC.

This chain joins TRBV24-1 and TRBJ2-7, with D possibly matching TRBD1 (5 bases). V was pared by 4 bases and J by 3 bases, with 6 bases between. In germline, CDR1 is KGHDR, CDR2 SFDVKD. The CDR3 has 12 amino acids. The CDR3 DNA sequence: TGTGCCACCAGTGAAGGGGACTACGAGCAGTACTTC. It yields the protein CATSEGDYEQYF.

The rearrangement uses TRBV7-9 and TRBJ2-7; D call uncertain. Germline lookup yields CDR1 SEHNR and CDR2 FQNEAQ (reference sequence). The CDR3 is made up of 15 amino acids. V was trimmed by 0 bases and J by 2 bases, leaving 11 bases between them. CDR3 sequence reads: CASSLALGSTYEQYF. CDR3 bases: TGTGCCAGCAGCTTAGCGCTGGGCTCTACCTACGAGCAGTACTTC.

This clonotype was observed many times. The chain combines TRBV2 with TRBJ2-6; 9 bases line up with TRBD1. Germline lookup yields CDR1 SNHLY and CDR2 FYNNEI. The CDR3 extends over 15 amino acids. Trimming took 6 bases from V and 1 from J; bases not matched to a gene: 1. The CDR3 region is CASSDRGSGANVLTF. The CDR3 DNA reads TGTGCCAGCAGCGACAGGGGGTCTGGGGCCAACGTCCTGACTTTC.

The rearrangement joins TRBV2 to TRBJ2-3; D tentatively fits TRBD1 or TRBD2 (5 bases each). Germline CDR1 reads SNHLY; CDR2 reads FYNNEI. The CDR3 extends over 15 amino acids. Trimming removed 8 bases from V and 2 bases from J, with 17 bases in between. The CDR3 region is CASLLHGTYTDTQYF. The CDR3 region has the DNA TGTGCCAGCTTGTTGCACGGGACCTACACAGATACGCAGTATTTT.

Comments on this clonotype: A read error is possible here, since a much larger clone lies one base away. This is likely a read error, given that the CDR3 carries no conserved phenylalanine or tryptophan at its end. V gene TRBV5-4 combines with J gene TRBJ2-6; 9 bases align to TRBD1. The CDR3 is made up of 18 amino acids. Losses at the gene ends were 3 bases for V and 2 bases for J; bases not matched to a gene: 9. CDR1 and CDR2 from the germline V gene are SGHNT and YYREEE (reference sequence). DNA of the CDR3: TGTGCCAGCAGCTCGGGACGGACAGGGGCGGCTGGGGCCAACGTCCTGACTTCC. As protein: CASSSGRTGAAGANVLTS.

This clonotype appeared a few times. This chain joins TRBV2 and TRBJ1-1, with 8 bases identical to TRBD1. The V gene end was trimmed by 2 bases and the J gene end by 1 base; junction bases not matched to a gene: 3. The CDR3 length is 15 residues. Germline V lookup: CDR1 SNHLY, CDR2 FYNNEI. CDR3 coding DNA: TGTGCCAGCAGTGAAACTGGGACAGGGAACACTGAAGCTTTCTTT. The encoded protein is CASSETGTGNTEAFF.

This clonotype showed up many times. CDR3 residues: CASSVTQGSSGNTIYF. The CDR3 DNA follows: TGCGCCAGCAGCGTGACACAGGGGAGCTCTGGAAACACCATATATTTT. The chain couples TRBV5-1 to TRBJ1-3, with 7 positions matching TRBD1. V was pared by 4 bases and J by 0 bases, with 7 bases of the junction left unmatched. Germline CDR1 and CDR2: SGHRS and YFSETQ. The CDR3 length is 16 residues.

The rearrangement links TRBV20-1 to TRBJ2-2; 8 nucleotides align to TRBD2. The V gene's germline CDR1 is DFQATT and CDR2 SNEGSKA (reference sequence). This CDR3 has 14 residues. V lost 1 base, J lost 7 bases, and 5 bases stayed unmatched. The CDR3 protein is CSARAGGLNGELFF. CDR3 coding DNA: TGCAGTGCTAGAGCGGGGGGGCTAAACGGGGAGCTGTTTTTT.

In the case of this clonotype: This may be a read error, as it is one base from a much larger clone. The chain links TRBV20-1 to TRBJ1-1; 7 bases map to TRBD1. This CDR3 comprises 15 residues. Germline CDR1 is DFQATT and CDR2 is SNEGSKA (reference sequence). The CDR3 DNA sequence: TGCAGTGCTCACGATTTAACAGGGGATTACACTGGAGCTTTCTTT. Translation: CSAHDLTGDYTGAFF.

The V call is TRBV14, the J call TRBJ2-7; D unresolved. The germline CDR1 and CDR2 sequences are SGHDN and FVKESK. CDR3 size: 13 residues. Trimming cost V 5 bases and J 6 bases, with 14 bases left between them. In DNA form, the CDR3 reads TGTGCCAGCAGCTTAGAGAACCTGCCCGAGCAGTACTTC. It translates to CASSLENLPEQYF.

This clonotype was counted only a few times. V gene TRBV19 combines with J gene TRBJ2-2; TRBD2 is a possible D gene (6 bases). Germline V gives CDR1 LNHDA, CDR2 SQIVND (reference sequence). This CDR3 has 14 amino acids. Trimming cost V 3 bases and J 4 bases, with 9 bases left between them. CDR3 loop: CASSIQGLTGELFF. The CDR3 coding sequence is TGTGCCAGTAGTATCCAGGGACTCACCGGGGAGCTGTTTTTT.

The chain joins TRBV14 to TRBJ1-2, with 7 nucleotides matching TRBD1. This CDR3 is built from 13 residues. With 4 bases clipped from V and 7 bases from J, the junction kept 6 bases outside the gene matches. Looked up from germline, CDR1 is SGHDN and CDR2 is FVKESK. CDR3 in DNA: TGTGCCAGCAGCCTACAGGGGATAGGTGGCTACACCTTC. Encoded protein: CASSLQGIGGYTF.

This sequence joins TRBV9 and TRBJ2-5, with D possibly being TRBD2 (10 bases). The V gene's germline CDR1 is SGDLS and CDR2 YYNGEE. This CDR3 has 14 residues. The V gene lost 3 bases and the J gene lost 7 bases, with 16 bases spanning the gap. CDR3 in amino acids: CASSASGGQGTQYF. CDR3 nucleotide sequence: TGTGCCAGCAGCGCTAGCGGGGGACAGGGGACCCAGTACTTC. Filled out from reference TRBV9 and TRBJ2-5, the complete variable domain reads DSGVTQTPKHLITATGQRVTLRCSPRSGDLSVYWYQQSLDQGLQFLIQYYNGEERAKGNILERFSAQQFPDLHSELNLSSLELGDSALYFCASSASGGQGTQYFGPGTRLLVL.

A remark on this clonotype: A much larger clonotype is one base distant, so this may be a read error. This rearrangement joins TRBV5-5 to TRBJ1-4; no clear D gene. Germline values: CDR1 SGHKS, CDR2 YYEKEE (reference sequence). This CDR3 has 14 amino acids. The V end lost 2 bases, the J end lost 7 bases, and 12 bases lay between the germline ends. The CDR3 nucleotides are TGTGCCAGCAGCTTTTCCGTACCACCTGAAAAACTGTTTTTT. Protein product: CASSFSVPPEKLFF.

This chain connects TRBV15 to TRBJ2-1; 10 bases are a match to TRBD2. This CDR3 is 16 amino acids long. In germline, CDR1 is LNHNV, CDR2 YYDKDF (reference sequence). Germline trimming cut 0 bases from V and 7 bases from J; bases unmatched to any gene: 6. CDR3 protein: CATSREAGGPRNEQFF. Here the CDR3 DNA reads TGTGCCACCAGCAGAGAAGCGGGAGGGCCAAGAAATGAGCAGTTCTTC.

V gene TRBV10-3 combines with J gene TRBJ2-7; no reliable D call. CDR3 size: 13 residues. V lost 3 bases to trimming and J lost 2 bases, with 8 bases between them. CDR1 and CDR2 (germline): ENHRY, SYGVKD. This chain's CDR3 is CAISDSKAYEQYF. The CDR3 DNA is TGTGCCATCAGTGACAGCAAAGCCTACGAGCAGTACTTC.

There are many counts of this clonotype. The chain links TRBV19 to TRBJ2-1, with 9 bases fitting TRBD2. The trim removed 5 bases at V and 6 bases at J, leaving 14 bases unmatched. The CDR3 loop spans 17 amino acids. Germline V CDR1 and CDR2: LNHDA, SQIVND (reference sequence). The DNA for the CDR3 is TGTGCCAGTAGTCCGCCCGGTGGGCGGGGGGGTCTCAATGAGCAGTTCTTC. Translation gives CASSPPGGRGGLNEQFF.

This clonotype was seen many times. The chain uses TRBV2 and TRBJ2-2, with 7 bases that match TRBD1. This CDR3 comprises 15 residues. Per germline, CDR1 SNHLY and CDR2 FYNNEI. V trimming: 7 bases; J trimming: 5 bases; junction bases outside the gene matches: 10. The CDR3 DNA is TGTGCCAGCACCCCTGTCACAGGGGCGACCGGGGAGCTGTTTTTT. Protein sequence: CASTPVTGATGELFF.

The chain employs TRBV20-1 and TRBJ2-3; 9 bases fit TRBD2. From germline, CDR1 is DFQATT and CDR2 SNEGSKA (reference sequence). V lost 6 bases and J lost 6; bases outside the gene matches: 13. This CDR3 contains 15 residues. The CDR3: CSAIEAGGLLDTQYF. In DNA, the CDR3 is TGCAGTGCCATCGAAGCGGGAGGCCTGCTTGATACGCAGTATTTT.

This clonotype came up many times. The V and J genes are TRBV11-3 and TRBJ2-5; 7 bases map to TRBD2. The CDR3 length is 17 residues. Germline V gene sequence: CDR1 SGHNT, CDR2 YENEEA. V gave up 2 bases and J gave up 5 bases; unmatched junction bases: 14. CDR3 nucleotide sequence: TGTGCCAGCAGCTTATCGTTTGGCGGGGGAGGTCCGGAGACCCAGTACTTC. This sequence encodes CASSLSFGGGGPETQYF.